Detailed here is one T cell receptor (beta chain). This specimen comes from a study of blood T cell repertoires in COVID-19. Across the whole study: T cells, B-cell-depleted T cells, or PBMCs provided the cDNA or gDNA that served as material.

The CDR3 covers 16 residues. Trimming took 5 bases from V and 5 from J; bases not matched to a gene: 9. Germline values: CDR1 LNHDA, CDR2 SQIVND (reference sequence). Profiling relied on immunoSEQ multiplex PCR, and the TCRdb table lists in-frame clones only, not all of them. Counted here are around 20,000 clones, about 90% occurring once; the ten biggest clones make up 6% to 9%. The chain is built from TRBV19 and TRBJ2-1; 10 bases map to TRBD2. This TCR derives from a human donor with active COVID-19. The donor label of this sample is uncertain. Sequenced sample: peripheral blood. The CDR3 DNA sequence: TGTGCCAGTAGTCTCGGCCTAGCGGGAGTCAACAATGAGCAGTTCTTC. Translating it yields CASSLGLAGVNNEQFF.